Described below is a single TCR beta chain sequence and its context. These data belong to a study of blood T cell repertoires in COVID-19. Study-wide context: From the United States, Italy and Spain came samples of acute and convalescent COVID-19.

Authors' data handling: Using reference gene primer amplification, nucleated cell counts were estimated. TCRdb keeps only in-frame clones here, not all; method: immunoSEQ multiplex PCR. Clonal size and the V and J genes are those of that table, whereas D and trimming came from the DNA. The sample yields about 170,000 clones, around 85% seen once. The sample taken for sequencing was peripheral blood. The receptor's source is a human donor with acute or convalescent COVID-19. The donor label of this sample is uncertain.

This CDR3 reads CASSQTSGGAEETQYF. CDR3 sequence (DNA): TGCGCCAGCAGCCAAACTAGCGGGGGGGCCGAGGAGACCCAGTACTTC. The chain links TRBV4-3 to TRBJ2-5, with 13 bases that match TRBD2. The CDR3 is 16 residues long. The junction had 5 bases not matched to a gene; V was cut back by 2 bases and J by 5 bases. CDR1 is LGHNA, CDR2 YSLEER, per germline.